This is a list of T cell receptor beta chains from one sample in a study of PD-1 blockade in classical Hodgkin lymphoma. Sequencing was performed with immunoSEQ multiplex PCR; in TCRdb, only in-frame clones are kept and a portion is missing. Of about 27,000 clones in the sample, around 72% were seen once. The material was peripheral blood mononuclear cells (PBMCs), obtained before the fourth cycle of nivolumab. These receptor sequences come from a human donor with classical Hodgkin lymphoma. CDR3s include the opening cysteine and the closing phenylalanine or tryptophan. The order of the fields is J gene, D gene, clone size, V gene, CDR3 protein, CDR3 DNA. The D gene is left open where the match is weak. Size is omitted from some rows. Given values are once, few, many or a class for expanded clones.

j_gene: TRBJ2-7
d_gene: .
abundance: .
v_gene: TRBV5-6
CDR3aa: CASSLASGLEQYF
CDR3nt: TGTGCCAGCAGCTTGGCCTCCGGGCTCGAGCAGTACTTC

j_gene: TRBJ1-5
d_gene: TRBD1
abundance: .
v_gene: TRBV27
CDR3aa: CASSPGTGDQPQHF
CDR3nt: TGTGCCAGCAGTCCCGGGACAGGGGATCAGCCCCAGCATTTT

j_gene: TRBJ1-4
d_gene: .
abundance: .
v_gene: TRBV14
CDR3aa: CASSQQSNEKLFF
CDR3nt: TGTGCCAGCAGCCAACAGAGTAATGAAAAACTGTTTTTT

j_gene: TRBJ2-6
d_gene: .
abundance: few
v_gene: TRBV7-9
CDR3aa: CASSATGTTLSGANVLTF
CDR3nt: TGTGCCAGCAGCGCAACCGGGACAACCCTCTCTGGGGCCAACGTCCTGACTTTC

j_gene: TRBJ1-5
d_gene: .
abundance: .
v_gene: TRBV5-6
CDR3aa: CASSFQGGNQPQHF
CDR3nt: TGTGCCAGCAGCTTTCAGGGAGGCAATCAGCCCCAGCATTTT

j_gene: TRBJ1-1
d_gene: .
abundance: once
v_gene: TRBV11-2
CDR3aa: CASSSNRAGGTEAFF
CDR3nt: TGTGCCAGCAGCTCAAACAGGGCCGGGGGCACTGAAGCTTTCTTT

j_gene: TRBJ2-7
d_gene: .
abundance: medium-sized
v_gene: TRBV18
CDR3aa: CASSPGGTDEQYF
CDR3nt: TGTGCCAGCTCACCAGGAGGGACTGACGAGCAGTACTTC

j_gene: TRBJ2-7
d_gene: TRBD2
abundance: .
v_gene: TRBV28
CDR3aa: CAIGEGRVRNEQYF
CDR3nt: TGTGCCATCGGGGAGGGAAGGGTACGGAACGAGCAGTACTTC

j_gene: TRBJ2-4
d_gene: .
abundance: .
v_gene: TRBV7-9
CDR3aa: CASSPPRGPAKNIQYF
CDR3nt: TGTGCCAGCAGCCCCCCCCGGGGCCCAGCCAAAAACATTCAGTACTTC

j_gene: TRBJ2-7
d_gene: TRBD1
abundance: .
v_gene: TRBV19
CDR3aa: CASSITGGYFEQYF
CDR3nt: TGTGCCAGTAGCATAACAGGGGGCTACTTCGAGCAGTACTTC

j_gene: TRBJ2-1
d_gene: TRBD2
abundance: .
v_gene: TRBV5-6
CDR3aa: CASSLSLTSGSYNEQFF
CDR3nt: TGTGCCAGCAGCTTGTCCCTTACTAGCGGCTCCTACAATGAGCAGTTCTTC

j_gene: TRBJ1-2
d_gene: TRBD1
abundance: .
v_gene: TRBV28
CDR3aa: CASSSTQGFGGYTF
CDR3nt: TGTGCCAGCAGTTCGACACAGGGGTTCGGTGGCTACACCTTC

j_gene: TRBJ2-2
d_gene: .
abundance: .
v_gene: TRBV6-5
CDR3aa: CASKKGLATTGELFF
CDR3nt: TGTGCCAGCAAGAAGGGGCTAGCGACGACCGGGGAGCTGTTTTTT

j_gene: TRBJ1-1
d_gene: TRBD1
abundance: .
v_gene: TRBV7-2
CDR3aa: CASSSQGQVNTEAFF
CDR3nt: TGTGCCAGCAGTAGTCAAGGACAGGTGAACACTGAAGCTTTCTTT

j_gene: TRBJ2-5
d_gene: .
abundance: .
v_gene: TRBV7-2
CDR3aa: CASSLENGVQYF
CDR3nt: TGTGCCAGCAGCTTAGAAAACGGGGTACAGTACTTC

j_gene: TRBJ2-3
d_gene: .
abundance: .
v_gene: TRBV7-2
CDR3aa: CASSLGSGPIPTDTQYF
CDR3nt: TGTGCCAGCAGCTTAGGGAGCGGGCCGATCCCCACAGATACGCAGTATTTT

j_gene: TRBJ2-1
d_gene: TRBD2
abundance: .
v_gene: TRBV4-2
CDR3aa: CASSQGQAGDNEQFF
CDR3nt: TGTGCCAGCAGCCAAGGGCAAGCGGGAGACAATGAGCAGTTCTTC

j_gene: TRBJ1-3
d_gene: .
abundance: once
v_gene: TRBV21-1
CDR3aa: CASRVKMLQHARNTIYF
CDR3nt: TGTGCCAGCAGGGTTAAGATGCTACAACACGCACGAAACACCATATATTTT

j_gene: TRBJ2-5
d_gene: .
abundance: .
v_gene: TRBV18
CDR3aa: CASSPTGGRETQYF
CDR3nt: TGTGCCAGCTCACCAACCGGGGGACGAGAGACCCAGTACTTC

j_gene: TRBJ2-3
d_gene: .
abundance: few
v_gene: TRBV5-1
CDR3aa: CASSPPETYTDTQYF
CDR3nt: TGCGCCAGCAGCCCGCCAGAAACGTACACAGATACGCAGTATTTT

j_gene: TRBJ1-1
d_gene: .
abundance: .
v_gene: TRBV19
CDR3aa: CASSIGAVNTEAFF
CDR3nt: TGTGCCAGTAGTATAGGGGCAGTCAACACTGAAGCTTTCTTT

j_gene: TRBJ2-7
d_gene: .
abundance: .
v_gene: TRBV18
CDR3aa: CASSRADSYEQYF
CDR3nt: TGTGCCAGCTCACGGGCAGACTCCTACGAGCAGTACTTC

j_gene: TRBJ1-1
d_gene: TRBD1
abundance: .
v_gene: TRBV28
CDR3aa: CATSSVGRGRMNTEAFF
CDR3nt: TGTGCCACCTCGTCCGTCGGCAGGGGGCGAATGAACACTGAAGCTTTCTTT

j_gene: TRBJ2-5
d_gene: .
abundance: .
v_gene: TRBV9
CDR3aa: CASSVGWTTQETQYF
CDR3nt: TGTGCCAGCAGCGTAGGGTGGACTACCCAAGAGACCCAGTACTTC

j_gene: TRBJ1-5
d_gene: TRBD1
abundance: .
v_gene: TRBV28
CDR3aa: CASREEQGATHQPQHF
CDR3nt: TGTGCCAGCAGAGAAGAACAGGGGGCGACCCATCAGCCCCAGCATTTT

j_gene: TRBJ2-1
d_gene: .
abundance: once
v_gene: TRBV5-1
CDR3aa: CASSLALGVYNEQFF
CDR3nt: TGCGCCAGCAGCTTGGCCTTAGGTGTCTACAATGAGCAGTTCTTC

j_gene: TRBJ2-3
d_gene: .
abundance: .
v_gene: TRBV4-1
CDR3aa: CASSQDQATGIPTDTQYF
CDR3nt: TGCGCCAGCAGCCAAGATCAGGCGACGGGGATCCCCACAGATACGCAGTATTTT

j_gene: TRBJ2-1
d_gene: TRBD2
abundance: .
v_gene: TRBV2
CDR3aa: CASTGPGLAGISYNEQFF
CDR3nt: TGTGCCAGCACCGGACCGGGACTAGCGGGGATCTCCTACAATGAGCAGTTCTTC

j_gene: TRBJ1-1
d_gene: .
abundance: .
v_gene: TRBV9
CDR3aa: CASKGPGRTEAFF
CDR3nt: TGTGCCAGTAAAGGGCCGGGGAGAACTGAAGCTTTCTTT

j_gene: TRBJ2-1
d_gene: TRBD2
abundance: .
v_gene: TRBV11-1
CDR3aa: CASSLKGTSGRNEQFF
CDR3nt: TGTGCCAGCAGCTTAAAGGGGACTAGCGGGAGAAATGAGCAGTTCTTC

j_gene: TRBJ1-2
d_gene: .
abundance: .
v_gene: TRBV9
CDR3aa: CASSLGEGGVGYTF
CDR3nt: TGTGCCAGCAGCTTAGGGGAGGGCGGAGTTGGCTACACCTTC

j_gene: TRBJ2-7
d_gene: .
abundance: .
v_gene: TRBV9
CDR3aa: CASSDTQGSSEQYF
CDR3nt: TGTGCCAGCAGCGACACCCAGGGTTCCAGCGAGCAGTACTTC

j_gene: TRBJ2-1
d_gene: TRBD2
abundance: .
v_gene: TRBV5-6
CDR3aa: CASRRRLAGYEQFF
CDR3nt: TGTGCCAGCAGGCGCCGACTAGCGGGTTATGAGCAGTTCTTC

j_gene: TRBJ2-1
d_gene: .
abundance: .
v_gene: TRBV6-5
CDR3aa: CASSYSGARLLDEQFF
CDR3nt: TGTGCCAGCAGTTACTCGGGGGCCCGGCTTTTGGATGAGCAGTTCTTC

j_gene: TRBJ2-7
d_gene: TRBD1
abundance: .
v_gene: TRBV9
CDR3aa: CASSETGQGHEQYF
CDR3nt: TGTGCCAGCAGCGAGACGGGACAGGGTCACGAGCAGTACTTC

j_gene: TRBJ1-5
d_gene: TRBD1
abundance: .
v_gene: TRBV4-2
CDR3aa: CASSQKDREGQPQHF
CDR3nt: TGTGCCAGCAGCCAAAAGGACAGGGAAGGTCAGCCCCAGCATTTT

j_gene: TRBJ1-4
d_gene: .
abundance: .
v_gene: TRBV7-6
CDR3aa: CASSLGPVPPLFF
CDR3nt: TGTGCCAGCAGCCTGGGACCAGTCCCGCCCCTGTTTTTT

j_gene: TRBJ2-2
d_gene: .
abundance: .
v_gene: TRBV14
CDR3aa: CASSQDLGRRAKELFF
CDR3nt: TGTGCCAGCAGCCAAGATTTAGGCAGGCGGGCGAAGGAGCTGTTTTTT

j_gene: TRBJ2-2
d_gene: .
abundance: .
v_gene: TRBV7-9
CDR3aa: CASRPTNGELFF
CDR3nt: TGTGCCAGCAGACCTACGAACGGGGAGCTGTTTTTT

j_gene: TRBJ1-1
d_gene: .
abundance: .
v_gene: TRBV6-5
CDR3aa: CAAGVMNTEAFF
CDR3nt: TGTGCCGCTGGGGTCATGAACACTGAAGCTTTCTTT

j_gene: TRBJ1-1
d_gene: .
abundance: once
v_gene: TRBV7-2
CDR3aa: CASSFQSSGGFGAFF
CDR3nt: TGTGCCAGCAGCTTCCAGTCTTCTGGGGGTTTTGGAGCTTTCTTT